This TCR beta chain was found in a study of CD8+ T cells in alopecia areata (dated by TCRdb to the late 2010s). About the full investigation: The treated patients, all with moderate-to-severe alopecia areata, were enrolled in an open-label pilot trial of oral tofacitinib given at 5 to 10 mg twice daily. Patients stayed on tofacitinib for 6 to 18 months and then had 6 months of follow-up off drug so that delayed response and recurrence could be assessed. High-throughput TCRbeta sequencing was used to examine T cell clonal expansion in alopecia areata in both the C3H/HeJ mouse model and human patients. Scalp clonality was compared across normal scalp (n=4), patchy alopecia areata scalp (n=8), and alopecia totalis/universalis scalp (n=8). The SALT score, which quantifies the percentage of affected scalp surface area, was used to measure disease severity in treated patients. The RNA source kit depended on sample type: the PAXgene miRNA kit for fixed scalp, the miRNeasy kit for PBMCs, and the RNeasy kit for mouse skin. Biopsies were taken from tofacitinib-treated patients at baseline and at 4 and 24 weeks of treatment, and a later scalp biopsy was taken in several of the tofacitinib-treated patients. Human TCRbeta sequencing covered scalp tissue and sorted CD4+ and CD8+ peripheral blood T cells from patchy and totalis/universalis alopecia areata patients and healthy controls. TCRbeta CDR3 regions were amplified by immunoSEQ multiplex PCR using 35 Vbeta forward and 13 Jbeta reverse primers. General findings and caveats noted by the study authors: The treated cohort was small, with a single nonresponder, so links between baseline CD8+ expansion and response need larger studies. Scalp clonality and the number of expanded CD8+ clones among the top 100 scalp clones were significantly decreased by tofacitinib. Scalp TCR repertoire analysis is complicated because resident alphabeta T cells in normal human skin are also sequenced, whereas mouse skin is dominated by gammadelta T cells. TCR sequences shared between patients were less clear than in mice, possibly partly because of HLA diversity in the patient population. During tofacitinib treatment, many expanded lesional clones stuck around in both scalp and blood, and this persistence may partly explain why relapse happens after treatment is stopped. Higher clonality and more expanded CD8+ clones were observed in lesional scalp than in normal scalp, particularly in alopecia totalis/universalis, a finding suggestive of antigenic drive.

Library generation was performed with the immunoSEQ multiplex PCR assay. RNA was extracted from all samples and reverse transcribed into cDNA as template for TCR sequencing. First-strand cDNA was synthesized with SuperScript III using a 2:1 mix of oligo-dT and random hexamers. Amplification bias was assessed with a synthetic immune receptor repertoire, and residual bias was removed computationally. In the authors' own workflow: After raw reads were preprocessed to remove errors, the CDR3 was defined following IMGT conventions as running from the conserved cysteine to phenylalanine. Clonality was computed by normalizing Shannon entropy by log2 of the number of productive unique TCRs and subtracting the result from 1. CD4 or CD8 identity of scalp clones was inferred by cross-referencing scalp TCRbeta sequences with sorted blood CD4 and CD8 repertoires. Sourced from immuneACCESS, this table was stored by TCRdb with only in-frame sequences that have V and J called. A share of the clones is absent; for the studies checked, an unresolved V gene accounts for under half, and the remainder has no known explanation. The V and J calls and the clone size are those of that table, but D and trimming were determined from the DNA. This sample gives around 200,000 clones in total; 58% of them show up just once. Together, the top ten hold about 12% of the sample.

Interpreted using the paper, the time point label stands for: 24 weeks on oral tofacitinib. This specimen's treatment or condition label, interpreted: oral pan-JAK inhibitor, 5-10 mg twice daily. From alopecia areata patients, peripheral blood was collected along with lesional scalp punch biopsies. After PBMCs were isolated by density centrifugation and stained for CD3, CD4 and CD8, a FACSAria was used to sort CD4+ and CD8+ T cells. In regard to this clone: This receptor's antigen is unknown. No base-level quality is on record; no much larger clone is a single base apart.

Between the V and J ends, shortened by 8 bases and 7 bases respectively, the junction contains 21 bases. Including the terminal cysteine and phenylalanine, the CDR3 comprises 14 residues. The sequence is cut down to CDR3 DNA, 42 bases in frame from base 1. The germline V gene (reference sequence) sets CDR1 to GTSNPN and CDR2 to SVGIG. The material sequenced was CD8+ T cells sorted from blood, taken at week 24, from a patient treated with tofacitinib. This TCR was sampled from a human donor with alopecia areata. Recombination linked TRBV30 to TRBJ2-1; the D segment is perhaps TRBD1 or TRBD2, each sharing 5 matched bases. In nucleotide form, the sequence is TGTGCCGGGACCGGACGGCAAGATAGGAATGAGCAGTTCTTC. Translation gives CAGTGRQDRNEQFF.